These T cell receptor beta chains were read from a single sample in a study of blood T cell repertoires in COVID-19. Generated by immunoSEQ multiplex PCR, the TCRdb table keeps only in-frame clones and is missing some. Of about 160,000 clones detected, approximately 85% appear once; the ten largest clones hold more than 6.5%. The material sequenced was peripheral blood. The receptors were sampled from a woman aged 60 to 75 with COVID-19, enrolled during active disease. CDR3s include the opening cysteine and the closing phenylalanine or tryptophan. D genes are given only for firm matches. For some rows the clone size is stated as once, few or many, or as a class when expanded; others skip it.

DNA	CDR3	size	D	V	J
TGTGCTAGCAGCCGAGACAGATCCACAGATACGCAGTATTTT	CASSRDRSTDTQYF	-	-	TRBV7-7	TRBJ2-3
TGTGCCAGCAGCCCCATTCCGTCCGGGGTGGGTACTGAAGCTTTCTTT	CASSPIPSGVGTEAFF	few	-	TRBV5-6	TRBJ1-1
TGTGCCAGCAGGCCCATGGGACAGGGAAACTCACCCCTCCACTTT	CASRPMGQGNSPLHF	-	TRBD1	TRBV6-5	TRBJ1-6
TGTGCCAGCAGCGTAGTTGACAGGACTGAAGCTTTCTTT	CASSVVDRTEAFF	-	-	TRBV9	TRBJ1-1
TGTGCCAGCAGACTAAAGGGGGCATCTCAAGATACGCAGTATTTT	CASRLKGASQDTQYF	-	TRBD1	TRBV27	TRBJ2-3
TGTGCCAGCAGCAGGACAGGGGGATATCAGCCCCAGCATTTT	CASSRTGGYQPQHF	few	TRBD1	TRBV4-2	TRBJ1-5
TGTGCCAGTGGGGTTGGACAGAACCAATACAATGAGCAGTTCTTC	CASGVGQNQYNEQFF	few	-	TRBV19	TRBJ2-1
TGTGCCAGCTCACCCCAATCGACAGTCCAAGAGACCCAGTACTTC	CASSPQSTVQETQYF	few	-	TRBV18	TRBJ2-5
TGTGCCAGCAGCCCCGGCCTAGCGGGAGCGGGTGAGCAGTTCTTC	CASSPGLAGAGEQFF	-	TRBD2	TRBV7-2	TRBJ2-1
TGTGCCTGGGGGGGCGGGAGCCTCAACACAGATACGCAGTATTTT	CAWGGGSLNTDTQYF	-	-	TRBV30	TRBJ2-3
TGTGCCAGCAGCTTAGCGGTAGGCAGGGGTAACATTCAGTACTTC	CASSLAVGRGNIQYF	-	-	TRBV7-9	TRBJ2-4
TGTGCCAGCAGCCGGTCCGCGGCGGAGACCCAGTACTTC	CASSRSAAETQYF	once	-	TRBV6-5	TRBJ2-5
TGTGCCAGCAGTTTGAGGGCAGGGGTCCAATGGCCCCAGCATTTT	CASSLRAGVQWPQHF	few	-	TRBV27	TRBJ1-5
TGTGCCACCAGCAGAGCCAGGACAGGGAGTAACTATGGCTACACCTTC	CATSRARTGSNYGYTF	-	TRBD1	TRBV15	TRBJ1-2
TGTGCCAGCAGCTTACAGGGGGTAGCGGGAGTCTACGAGCAGTACTTC	CASSLQGVAGVYEQYF	-	TRBD2	TRBV11-2	TRBJ2-7
TGTGCCAGCACCTCGACAGACTTGAACACTGAAGCTTTCTTT	CASTSTDLNTEAFF	few	-	TRBV6-5	TRBJ1-1
TGTGCCAGCAGCCCGGGGGTCTCTGGAAACACCATATATTTT	CASSPGVSGNTIYF	-	-	TRBV7-9	TRBJ1-3
TGTGCCAGCAGTAGCAGCGGGGGCGGGGTCATTCAGTACTTC	CASSSSGGGVIQYF	-	TRBD2	TRBV6-6	TRBJ2-4
TGTGCCAGCAGCTTAACGAGGGGGGGCGGGACAGATACGCAGTATTTT	CASSLTRGGGTDTQYF	once	-	TRBV11-2	TRBJ2-3
TGTGCCAGCAGTTACGGGAGGGTTCGTGCAGAGACCCAGTACTTC	CASSYGRVRAETQYF	-	TRBD2	TRBV6-6	TRBJ2-5
TGTGCCAGCAGCCCTCGGACTAGCGGGAGGGCGAGTACCGGGGAGCTGTTTTTT	CASSPRTSGRASTGELFF	-	TRBD2	TRBV7-3	TRBJ2-2
TGTGCCAGCAGCATTAAGGGACAGTCGAGGAGCTCTGGAAACACCATATATTTT	CASSIKGQSRSSGNTIYF	once	-	TRBV21-1	TRBJ1-3
TGTGCCATCAATGTTCGGGACAGGGGGTTCGCAGATACGCAGTATTTT	CAINVRDRGFADTQYF	-	TRBD1	TRBV10-3	TRBJ2-3
TGTGCCAGCTCACCACTAGCGGGAGTAAGGAACTACGAGCAGTACTTC	CASSPLAGVRNYEQYF	few	TRBD2	TRBV18	TRBJ2-7
TGTGCCAGCTCACGCGGGAGGCCCTACGAGCAGTACTTC	CASSRGRPYEQYF	-	TRBD2	TRBV18	TRBJ2-7
TGTGCCAGCAGCTTCGTGGCGGGGGTACCCGGGGAGCTGTTTTTT	CASSFVAGVPGELFF	few	TRBD2	TRBV11-2	TRBJ2-2
TGTGCCAGCAGCTCGAGGTCAGGGGGCACAGATACGCAGTATTTT	CASSSRSGGTDTQYF	-	-	TRBV11-3	TRBJ2-3
TGTGCCAGCAGTGAAATGGGCCATGCGGGGGGGACCACAGATACGCAGTATTTT	CASSEMGHAGGTTDTQYF	-	TRBD2	TRBV2	TRBJ2-3
TGTGCCTGGAGTATTACAGGGGGCGTCACTGAAGCTTTCTTT	CAWSITGGVTEAFF	-	TRBD1	TRBV30	TRBJ1-1
TGTGCCAGCAGCTCCACTAGCGGGGGGGCGCATGAGCAGTTCTTC	CASSSTSGGAHEQFF	many	TRBD2	TRBV7-2	TRBJ2-1
TGTGCCATCAGCCAGCGACTAGCGGGAGGCCAAGAGACCCAGTACTTC	CAISQRLAGGQETQYF	-	TRBD2	TRBV10-3	TRBJ2-5
TGTGCCAGCAGCGCGGGAGGGCAGCTCTATGGCTACACCTTC	CASSAGGQLYGYTF	-	-	TRBV9	TRBJ1-2
TGTGCCAGCAGCGACCTCGGGACAGGGGATTCGTATGAAAAACTGTTTTTT	CASSDLGTGDSYEKLFF	-	TRBD1	TRBV2	TRBJ1-4
TGTGCCAGCAGTGGACAGGGGGCGTCCGGGGAGCTGTTTTTT	CASSGQGASGELFF	few	TRBD1	TRBV2	TRBJ2-2
TGTGCCACCAGTGCCTTCCCCGAACAGGGATCCGGGGAGCTGTTTTTT	CATSAFPEQGSGELFF	-	-	TRBV24-1	TRBJ2-2
TGTGCCAGCAGCTTTACAGGGGGATTGAACACTGAAGCTTTCTTT	CASSFTGGLNTEAFF	-	TRBD1	TRBV11-2	TRBJ1-1
TGTGCCAGCAGCTTATTAGCGTTGCGACAGAACACCGGGGAGCTGTTTTTT	CASSLLALRQNTGELFF	-	-	TRBV7-9	TRBJ2-2
TGTGCCAGCAGTTACCTCAATGAGCAGTTCTTC	CASSYLNEQFF	few	-	TRBV6-2/TRBV6-3	TRBJ2-1
TGTGCCAGCAGCTTAGCATTAGCGGGTAACACCGGGGAGCTGTTTTTT	CASSLALAGNTGELFF	once	TRBD2	TRBV7-9	TRBJ2-2
TGTGCCAGCAGCTTAGGACTAGCCGTGAATGAGCAGTTCTTC	CASSLGLAVNEQFF	-	TRBD2	TRBV7-2	TRBJ2-1
TGTGCCAGCAGCTATCCGGGACAGGGCCTTCCAGGAACCCAGTACTTC	CASSYPGQGLPGTQYF	-	TRBD1	TRBV5-4	TRBJ2-5
TGTGCCAGCAGCCAAGATGGGACAGGGACTAATGAAAAACTGTTTTTT	CASSQDGTGTNEKLFF	-	TRBD1	TRBV4-2	TRBJ1-4
TGTGCCAGCTCACCAAATCCGGACAGTATCTACGAGCAGTACTTC	CASSPNPDSIYEQYF	-	-	TRBV18	TRBJ2-7
TGTGCCAGCAGCGCACAGGGATATGGCTACACCTTC	CASSAQGYGYTF	few	-	TRBV11-2	TRBJ1-2
TGTGCCAGCAGCGTTATTAGCGGGAGCACAGATACGCAGTATTTT	CASSVISGSTDTQYF	once	TRBD2	TRBV9	TRBJ2-3